One and the same sample provided the 9 T cell receptor beta chains below, sequenced in a study of cytomegalovirus exposure and HLA in healthy donors. The PCR ran on 60 Vbeta and 13 Jbeta primers. Clones were read by immunoSEQ multiplex PCR, and TCRdb kept only the in-frame ones, dropping some. Its listing shows about 39,000 clones. The specimen sequenced was PBMCs. These receptors were collected from a male donor in good health and CMV-seronegative.

The CDR3 nucleotides read TGTGCCAGCAGTGATTGGGGGCAATATGATTCACCCCTCCACTTT. It encodes CASSDWGQYDSPLHF. The chain combines TRBV2 with TRBJ1-6, with a tentative D call TRBD1 (6 bases). Per the germline V gene, CDR1 is SNHLY and CDR2 is FYNNEI. Trimming left V 3 bases short and J 8 bases short, with 14 bases between. The CDR3 is made up of 15 amino acids.

V is TRBV7-2 and J is TRBJ1-1; D remains unclear. Deletions cut 1 base from V and 5 bases from J, with 11 bases between. CDR1 is SGHTA, CDR2 FQGNSA, per germline. The CDR3 is 14 amino acids. CDR3 sequence: CASSLVFRQTEAFF. The CDR3 nucleotides read TGTGCCAGCAGCTTAGTATTCAGGCAGACTGAAGCTTTCTTT.

This chain connects TRBV6-5 to TRBJ2-3; 7 nucleotides align to TRBD2. Germline CDR1 reads MNHEY; CDR2 reads SVGAGI. This CDR3 region has 12 residues. Unmatched junction bases numbered 4, after V lost 8 bases and J lost 5 bases. The CDR3 region is CASGGRGDTQYF. The CDR3 region has the DNA TGTGCCAGCGGGGGGAGGGGAGATACGCAGTATTTT.

This sequence joins TRBV7-7 and TRBJ1-5; D might be TRBD1 (5 bases). The CDR3 spans 13 residues. V shed 5 bases and J shed 3 bases, with 8 bases lying between them. Germline values: CDR1 SSHAT, CDR2 FNYEAQ (reference sequence). The DNA for the CDR3 is TGTGCCAGCAGCGCGGGACCCAATCAGCCCCAGCATTTT. Its translation is CASSAGPNQPQHF. The full variable domain, in which reference TRBV7-7 and TRBJ1-5 provide the parts outside the CDR3, is GAGVSQSPRYKVTKRGQDVTLRCDPISSHATLYWYQQALGQGPEFLTYFNYEAQPDKSGLPSDRFSAERPEGSISTLTIQRTEQRDSAMYRCASSAGPNQPQHFGDGTRLSIL.

The chain combines TRBV5-1 with TRBJ2-1, with 9 bases that match TRBD1. The length of the CDR3 is 17 residues. Germline values: CDR1 SGHRS, CDR2 YFSETQ. V lost 4 bases to trimming and J lost 8 bases; unmatched junction nucleotides: 16. In DNA form, the CDR3 reads TGCGCCAGCAGCCTTTTTCAACAGGGGGCCTCAACCGATGAGCAGTTCTTC. Translating it yields CASSLFQQGASTDEQFF.

V and J are TRBV5-1 and TRBJ2-1; 8 bases match TRBD2. The V segment lost 0 bases and the J segment 8 bases; nucleotides outside the gene matches: 4. From germline, CDR1 is SGHRS and CDR2 YFSETQ. CDR3 size: 14 residues. This CDR3 is CASSLDGGAYEQFF. The CDR3 nucleotides read TGCGCCAGCAGCTTGGACGGGGGGGCATATGAGCAGTTCTTC.

The V gene is TRBV18, the J gene TRBJ1-6, with 9 bases lining up with TRBD1. The length of the CDR3 is 18 residues. The V and J ends lost 1 base and 2 bases, in that order; junction bases with no gene match: 6. Germline CDR1 is KGHSH and CDR2 is LQKENI. The CDR3 sequence: CASSPRQGEVTYNSPLHF. The CDR3 bases are TGTGCCAGCTCACCACGACAGGGGGAAGTGACCTATAATTCACCCCTCCACTTT.

This rearrangement joins TRBV9 to TRBJ2-7, with D possibly matching TRBD1 (6 bases). There are 14 residues in the CDR3. The V gene's germline CDR1 is SGDLS and CDR2 YYNGEE. Trimming pared 3 bases from V and 2 bases from J, leaving 12 bases between. This CDR3 is CASSDRDTPYEQYF. CDR3 in DNA: TGTGCCAGCAGCGACCGGGACACCCCCTACGAGCAGTACTTC.

V and J are TRBV28 and TRBJ1-1; tentatively, D is TRBD1 (6 bases). This CDR3 contains 15 residues. Germline V gives CDR1 MDHEN, CDR2 SYDVKM. V shed 11 bases and J shed 1 base, with 20 bases lying between them. The CDR3 protein is CASGEAGAKNTEAFF. The CDR3 bases are TGTGCCTCAGGGGAAGCCGGGGCGAAGAACACTGAAGCTTTCTTT.